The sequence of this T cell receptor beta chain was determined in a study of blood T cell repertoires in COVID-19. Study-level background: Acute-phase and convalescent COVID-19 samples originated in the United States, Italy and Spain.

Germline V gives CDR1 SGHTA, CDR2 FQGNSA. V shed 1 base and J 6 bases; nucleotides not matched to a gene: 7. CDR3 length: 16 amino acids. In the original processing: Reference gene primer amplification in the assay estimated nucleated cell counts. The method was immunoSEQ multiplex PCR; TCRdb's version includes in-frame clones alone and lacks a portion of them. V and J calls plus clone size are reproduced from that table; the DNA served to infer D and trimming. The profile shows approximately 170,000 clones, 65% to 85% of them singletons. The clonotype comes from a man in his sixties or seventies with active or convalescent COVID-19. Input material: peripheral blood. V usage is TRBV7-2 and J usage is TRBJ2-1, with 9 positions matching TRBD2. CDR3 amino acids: CASSLVGGGAVNEQFF. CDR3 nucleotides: TGTGCCAGCAGCTTAGTGGGCGGGGGGGCGGTCAATGAGCAGTTCTTC.